This T cell receptor beta chain was recorded in a study of cytomegalovirus exposure and HLA in healthy donors (dated by TCRdb to about 2017). About the study as a whole: In an earlier analysis of 450 to 750 of the donors, about 270 Gb of sequence data and about 110 million unique TCR beta sequences from about 179 million T cells were reported. Class I and class II HLA loci were covered by the typing at four-digit resolution. The T cell repertoires of 670 or so subjects were profiled by immunosequencing and related to cytomegalovirus serostatus. The genetic ancestry cluster associated with self-reported Caucasian donors included roughly 84% of the 398 genotyped donors. About 320 gigabases of sequencing data and around 87 million unique TCR sequences were included in an early release covering around 600 HLA-typed donors. Along with the approximately 670-subject first cohort, a separate validation cohort of about 110 different subjects was used. An earlier analysis of 587 of the donors used high-throughput TCR beta sequencing to judge whether each TCR beta V gene segment behaved as functional or pseudogenic. Roughly 5 DR-DQ haplotypes were handled as single units for association and clustering, since linkage in the cohort was strong. Alongside the repertoire data, information on donor age, sex, ethnicity and CMV serostatus was compiled. The number of typed donors differed by locus: about 620-630 for A, B, C, DRB1 and DQB1; 500 to 550 for DQA1; 606 for DPA1; and roughly 490 for DPB1. Genome-wide SNP genotypes for about 65% of the 666 donors were used in a later genetic analysis, which treated that subset as a discovery cohort. A later analysis re-analyzed previously published TCR beta repertoires from hundreds of donors and added high-resolution HLA genotyping to study TCR occurrence patterns. To predict cytomegalovirus infection status, the study brought together high-throughput TCR immunosequencing, statistical association of individual TCRs with disease status, and machine learning. On average, around 230,000 unique TCR beta nucleotide sequences were sequenced per donor among a few hundred genotyped donors of the cohort, with approximately 18% of those sequences being non-productive. Rather than using new phenotypic data, the later analysis identified candidate immune exposures from TCR beta sequences and from how often those sequences occurred across donors. Every repertoire in the discovery cohort had been generated on one and the same sequencing platform. The aim of the study was to test whether cataloging public T cell receptors could identify signatures of past pathogen exposure.

The cohort comprised 550 to 700 healthy bone marrow donors. Cohort members were all nominally healthy when sampled, although unrecorded immune exposures were likely present. The donor was CMV seronegative and belonged to the group of more than 300 seronegative cohort members. Every donor gave a peripheral blood sample, and the peripheral blood mononuclear cells from that sample were used for TCR beta sequencing. The Qiagen DNeasy Blood Extraction Kit was used to extract genomic DNA from the blood cell samples. Libraries were prepared through the immunoSEQ multiplex PCR assay. The multiplex PCR relied on a mix of 60 forward primers for TCR Vbeta segments and 13 reverse primers for TCR Jbeta segments. Amplification of the CDR3 region of rearranged TCR beta genes was performed with a multiplex PCR assay on genomic DNA. The amplified TCR beta libraries were sequenced on the Illumina HiSeq System as 87-base-pair reads. The study's processing was this. Across the 500 to 700 repertoires, a later analysis counted 60 million to 90 million unique TCR beta chains, some 11 million of which were shared by at least two donors. To remove PCR and sequencing errors, raw reads were error-corrected and collapsed into unique sequences using a nearest-neighbor algorithm that merged closely related sequences. To assign V, D and J gene segments, CDR3 sequences were aligned to IMGT reference sequences. Each retained sequence needed at least a six-nucleotide match to both a V gene segment and a J gene segment. Rearrangements were classified as productive when the CDR3 lacked stop codons and remained in frame with V and J, and all other rearrangements were classified as non-productive. CDR3 was defined by IMGT convention, running from the second conserved V-encoded cysteine to the conserved J-encoded phenylalanine. The earlier analysis of some 540 of the donors excluded any sequence lacking an unambiguous match to a single V gene segment. An earlier analysis of several hundred of the donors called V segments functional above 56.7% productive rearrangements and segregating when the between-donor standard deviation exceeded 5%. To diagnose cytomegalovirus status from the catalog of TCR beta chain sequences, a statistical classification framework was built. In a later analysis, TCR nucleotide sequences were compared against IMGT/GENE-DB human TR gene sequences so that V and J genes could be assigned. Using the TCRdist pipeline, a later analysis assigned CDR3 sequences along with most-parsimonious VDJ recombination scenarios. A later analysis defined each TCR beta chain by its CDR3 amino acid sequence plus V-gene family, and excluded reads lacking a unique V-gene family. As a way to deal with suspected cross-contamination and a sequencing artifact, a later analysis dropped 640 or so nucleotide sequences that were highly shared and had low generation probability. In a later analysis, a clonal expansion index for each public chain was calculated from normalized within-repertoire ranks of inferred template counts. A later analysis computed generation probabilities with a VDJ recombination model fitted to out-of-frame rearrangements, and checked the results against IGoR. In a later analysis, hypergeometric tests were used to score TCR-TCR, TCR-HLA and TCR-CMV co-occurrence, with a repertoire-size bias correction applied to TCR pairs. To estimate false discovery rates, a later analysis permuted the HLA or CMV assignments 20 times. In a later analysis, co-occurring TCRs were grouped using DBSCAN, with TCRdist sequence similarity added in when clustering inside HLA-allele-positive subsets. Repertoires with fewer than 30,000 or more than 120,000 public chains, plus five repertoires with anomalous nucleotide sharing, were excluded from co-occurrence clustering. TCRdb mirrors the immuneACCESS table, restricted to in-frame sequences. Some clones are absent from its copies; in checked studies, under half trace to an unresolved V gene, and the reason for the others is unknown. The V and J calls and clone size are taken from that table; D and trimming were inferred from the DNA. Across this sample there are 110,000 to 150,000 clones, with over 80% seen only once. Jointly, the top ten make up roughly 3.4% of the sample.

Its CDR3 holds 14 amino acids, cysteine through phenylalanine. Only the CDR3 part of the read is kept: 42 bases, read in frame from the first base. The germline V end is reduced by 0 bases and the J end by 6 bases; junction bases left unmatched: 2. Looking up the germline V gene (reference sequence) yields CDR1 SGHNT and CDR2 YYREEE. A few counts support this clone. Its antigen is currently not known. Base qualities are not at hand, and no much larger clone is one base apart. Summary of the overall study and its limitations: Linkage disequilibrium might explain the correlated functional status among segregating V segments, but an unknown experimental factor could not be ruled out. A cluster of highly shared sequence variants was judged likely to represent a technical artifact of the sequencing pipeline. A later genetic analysis associated a missense DCLRE1C variant with V-gene and J-gene trimming of TCR beta chains, and an independent cohort replicated the association. According to a later analysis, parvovirus B19, influenza, CMV and Epstein-Barr virus appeared linked to several top co-occurrence clusters. A further reported finding was that TCR beta sequences accurately predicted the HLA-A and HLA-B alleles for most subjects in the first cohort. This cohort had only TCR beta chains sequenced, and the lack of alpha or paired-chain data limited which features could be detected. According to a later analysis, TCR association rates differed among HLA loci, with DRB1 alleles showing the most associated TCRs and HLA-C alleles showing the fewest. The authors suggested that the approach could potentially be generalized to other disease states and immunological phenotypes. Most TCR sequences were observed very rarely across donors, whereas some public TCRs were present in many individuals. Broadly in line with IMGT annotations, most TCR beta V segments showed up in productive rearrangements about 87% or about 30% of the time in an earlier analysis of around 550 of the donors. The classifier was reported to diagnose cytomegalovirus status with high specificity and sensitivity in both the original cohort and the validation cohort. A few of the identified cytomegalovirus-associated TCR beta chains were confirmed in vitro to be specific for cytomegalovirus antigens. Compared with the approximately 670-donor mean, donors in an Asian-associated ancestry cluster had fewer N-insertions in productive TCRs, according to a later genetic analysis. For the cohort, immune exposure information was limited to CMV serostatus. Because some donors lacked HLA typing at each locus, the association tests relied only on the typed subset. In a later analysis, most CMV-associated TCR beta chains were found to appear HLA-restricted, with HLA associations seemingly driven largely by CMV exposure. When HLA alleles, especially DR and DQ, strongly co-occurred, TCR associations were difficult to assign to individual alleles. In a later analysis, some 17,000 TCR beta sequences were associated with specific HLA alleles at a false discovery rate of 0.05. Roughly uniform sequencing depth across donors was assumed in presence/absence analyses, although this assumption may not hold. Some IMGT-functional V segments, including TRBV6-2 and TRBV6-3, could not be told apart with the 87-base-pair reads, so those segments were excluded. The earlier analysis of 587 of the donors excluded fewer than 20 rarely observed V segments, including chromosome 9 orphons, because counts were too low. A total of fewer than 200 TCR beta chains were listed by the study as associated with cytomegalovirus. A later analysis found that HLA-associated TCR beta chains were more clonally expanded and had lower generation probabilities than equally common non-associated chains.

Sequencing was done on a sample of PBMCs. The chain couples TRBV5-4 to TRBJ1-4; TRBD1 aligns with 7 central bases. This clonotype originated in a male donor in good health and CMV-seronegative. The CDR3 loop reads CASSLARGDEKLFF. The DNA is TGTGCCAGCAGCTTGGCCAGGGGGGATGAAAAACTGTTTTTT. The entire variable domain, with the stretches around the CDR3 drawn from the reference TRBV5-4 and TRBJ1-4 proteins, is ETGVTQSPTHLIKTRGQQVTLRCSSQSGHNTVSWYQQALGQGPQFIFQYYREEENGRGNFPPRFSGLQFPNYSSELNVNALELDDSALYLCASSLARGDEKLFFGSGTQLSVL.